This T cell receptor beta chain was sequenced in a study of memory CD4+ T cells and cytomegalovirus serostatus. The sort gate was single viable CD3+CD4+CD8-CD45RO+ cells for memory CD4+ T cells. Germline V gene data show CDR1 as MNHNS and CDR2 as SASEGT. Trimming cost V 2 bases and J 5 bases, with 8 bases left between them. The CDR3 has 13 amino acids. Some clones are missing from TCRdb's copy, which holds only in-frame ones; the method was immunoSEQ multiplex PCR. The sample lists about 58,000 clones, approximately 81% seen once, with just under 0.5% in the top ten. Sequenced sample: memory CD4+ T cells from blood. V and J are TRBV6-1 and TRBJ2-3; no reliable D call. The sequence derives from an adult in good health and CMV-seronegative. Some clones in this sample may be carry-over from other donors' samples. This chain's CDR3 is CASSERSRDTQYF. The CDR3 DNA reads as TGTGCCAGCAGTGAACGGAGTCGAGATACGCAGTATTTT.